The 32 T cell receptor beta chains given below trace back to one sample, sequenced in a study of T cells in Graves' hyperthyroidism and ophthalmopathy. RNA transcripts served as the template for amplifying TCR beta CDR3 regions. HTBI primers were used for first-round RT-PCR of the TCR CDR3. TCRdb passed the multiplex PCR reads through MiXCR, listing each CDR3 protein once. The sample shows around 480,000 distinct CDR3 sequences, 14% of them seen only once. Material: blood. These receptors came from a woman aged 18-35 years with Graves' hyperthyroidism.

This clonotype was detected many times. The gene calls are TRBV28 and TRBJ2-1; D might be TRBD1 (7 bases). Trimming removed 6 bases from V and 0 bases from J, with 12 bases in between. CDR1 is MDHEN, CDR2 SYDVKM, per germline. The CDR3 covers 15 residues. The chain's CDR3 is CASSQGGRSYNEQFF. CDR3 DNA sequence: TGTGCCAGCAGCCAGGGGGGTCGCTCCTACAATGAGCAGTTCTTC. The entire variable domain, with the rest obtained from reference TRBV28 and TRBJ2-1, is as follows: DVKVTQSSRYLVKRTGEKVFLECVQDMDHENMFWYRQDPGLGLRLIYFSYDVKMKEKGDIPEGYSVSREKKERFSLILESASTNQTSMYLCASSQGGRSYNEQFFGPGTRLTVL.

The chain has TRBV4-1 and TRBJ2-5; weak D call: TRBD2 (7 bases). The CDR3 extends over 15 amino acids. Germline V CDR1 and CDR2: MGHRA, YSYEKL. V shed 0 bases and J shed 9 bases, with 17 bases lying between them. The CDR3 region has the DNA TGCGCCAGCAGCCAAGATCGGGGGGCCCTATCGGCCCAGTACTTC. This gives the protein CASSQDRGALSAQYF.

This chain joins TRBV18 and TRBJ2-2, with 9 bases lining up with TRBD2. The J segment lost 5 bases and the V segment lost 4 bases, leaving 2 bases of the junction unmatched. Looked up from germline, CDR1 is KGHSH and CDR2 is LQKENI. The CDR3 consists of 14 residues. The CDR3 spells CASSRLADTGELFF. The CDR3 DNA sequence: TGTGCCAGCTCACGACTAGCGGATACCGGGGAGCTGTTTTTT.

In its sample, this clonotype was seen many times. The chain's CDR3 is CASSTGLAGGYEQFF. Written as DNA, the CDR3 is TGTGCCAGCAGCACAGGACTAGCGGGAGGCTATGAGCAGTTCTTC. V and J are TRBV9 and TRBJ2-1; 14 bases agree with TRBD2. Losses at the gene ends were 4 bases for V and 8 bases for J; bases not matched to a gene: 5. CDR3 length: 15 amino acids. The germline V gene has CDR1 SGDLS and CDR2 YYNGEE.

This clonotype has ten or more counts. The V call is TRBV12-5, the J call TRBJ2-5; D is possibly TRBD2 (6 bases). V was cut by 5 bases and J by 5 bases, with 12 bases left in between. The V gene's germline CDR1 is LGHNT and CDR2 FRNRAP. There are 13 residues in the CDR3. As DNA, the CDR3 is TGTGCTAGTGGTGCGGAGAGCGGGGAGACCCAGTACTTC. Protein product: CASGAESGETQYF.

This clonotype was seen at least ten times. The chain links TRBV20-1 to TRBJ2-7; possibly TRBD1 for D (6 bases). Germline CDR1 DFQATT, CDR2 SNEGSKA (reference sequence). V gave up 5 bases and J gave up 4 bases, with 15 bases separating them. This CDR3 region has 13 residues. CDR3 DNA sequence: TGCAGTGCTGCCTCGCAGGGGCGGTACGAGCAGTACTTC. It codes for CSAASQGRYEQYF.

The rearrangement joins TRBV5-4 to TRBJ2-1; the D gene is possibly TRBD2 (6 bases). V lost 5 bases and J lost 0, with 12 bases in between. This CDR3 spans 15 amino acids. Germline V gene sequence: CDR1 SGHNT, CDR2 YYREEE (reference sequence). The CDR3 protein is CASRLMGGSYNEQFF. CDR3 DNA: TGTGCCAGCAGGCTGATGGGGGGCTCCTACAATGAGCAGTTCTTC.

This clonotype occurred many times. The chain combines TRBV7-2 with TRBJ1-1; D not resolved. The germline gives CDR1 SGHTA, CDR2 FQGNSA. This CDR3 has 12 amino acids. The ends were cut back, 5 bases at V and 2 bases at J, with 6 bases in the middle. DNA for the CDR3: TGTGCCAGCAGCACACTAAACACTGAAGCTTTCTTT. Translated: CASSTLNTEAFF.

This clonotype was picked up one time. Sequence at one end of the junction differs from germline and may be a read error. The genes are TRBV6-5 and TRBJ2-3; D unclear. The germline gives CDR1 MNHEY, CDR2 SVGAGI. This CDR3 comprises 16 residues. This CDR3 is CASSYRSSSGTDTLYF. Written as DNA, the CDR3 is TGTGCCAGCAGTTACCGGTCCTCGAGTGGCACAGATACGCTGTATTTT.

V usage is TRBV27 and J usage is TRBJ2-7; 8 bases match TRBD2. In germline, CDR1 is MNHEY, CDR2 SMNVEV (reference sequence). The CDR3 extends over 15 amino acids. V trimming: 2 bases; J trimming: 3 bases; junction bases outside the gene matches: 6. CDR3 sequence reads: CASSLAGLADYEQYF. For the CDR3, the DNA is TGTGCCAGCAGTTTAGCCGGACTAGCTGACTACGAGCAGTACTTC.

This clonotype was observed at least ten times. The chain has TRBV5-1 and TRBJ2-3; TRBD2 might be the D (6 bases). Trimming removed 6 bases from V and 4 bases from J, with 18 bases in between. This CDR3 is built from 15 residues. Germline assignment: CDR1 SGHRS and CDR2 YFSETQ. The CDR3 nucleotides are TGCGCCAGCACCCTTGGCGGGACGGGCGCAGATACGCAGTATTTT. The encoded protein is CASTLGGTGADTQYF.

The sample holds many counts of this clonotype. The chain combines TRBV5-1 with TRBJ1-1; no firm D call. Germline V lookup: CDR1 SGHRS, CDR2 YFSETQ. V was clipped by 3 bases and J by 4 bases, with 4 bases between them. The CDR3 contains 11 residues. The CDR3 here is CASSSVTEAFF. The CDR3 nucleotides read TGCGCCAGCAGCTCAGTCACTGAAGCTTTCTTT.

This clonotype was recorded at least ten times. V is TRBV5-1 and J is TRBJ2-1, with 7 bases fitting TRBD1. The CDR3 sequence is 16 residues long. Germline-derived CDR1 and CDR2 are SGHRS and YFSETQ. V trimming: 5 bases; J trimming: 1 base; junction bases outside the gene matches: 9. The CDR3 spells CASSLHQGESYNEQFF. CDR3 DNA: TGCGCCAGCAGTTTGCATCAGGGGGAGTCCTACAATGAGCAGTTCTTC.

This clonotype was counted many times. The chain links TRBV27 to TRBJ2-1; the D gene is possibly TRBD1 (6 bases). The CDR3 runs 14 residues. V dropped 8 bases and J dropped 7 bases, with 18 bases sitting between them. The germline V gene has CDR1 MNHEY and CDR2 SMNVEV (reference sequence). The CDR3 nucleotides are TGTGCCAGCCAAACGCAGGGGACGGCTAATGAGCAGTTCTTC. This encodes CASQTQGTANEQFF.

A few counts support this clonotype. The chain links TRBV9 to TRBJ2-1, with 8 bases that match TRBD2. This CDR3 region has 16 residues. V lost 3 bases to trimming and J lost 10 bases; unmatched junction nucleotides: 15. Per the germline V gene, CDR1 is SGDLS and CDR2 is YYNGEE. The CDR3 DNA follows: TGTGCCAGCAGCGCCGACGGGAGGGGAAGGGTAGGAGAGCAGTTCTTC. Residues: CASSADGRGRVGEQFF.

This clonotype was recorded at least ten times. The rearrangement joins TRBV25-1 to TRBJ2-5, with 10 bases identical to TRBD2. This CDR3 is 17 amino acids long. V gave up 4 bases and J gave up 3 bases; unmatched junction bases: 11. The germline CDR1 and CDR2 sequences are MGHDK and SYGVNS. The CDR3 protein is CASSGVRGTSAKETQYF. The CDR3, as DNA: TGTGCCAGCAGTGGGGTCCGGGGGACTAGCGCAAAAGAGACCCAGTACTTC.

The table lists this clonotype with many counts. The chain employs TRBV5-1 and TRBJ2-1, with 8 nucleotides matching TRBD2. CDR3 length equals 17 residues. The J segment lost 0 bases and the V segment lost 4 bases, leaving 9 bases of the junction unmatched. Germline values: CDR1 SGHRS, CDR2 YFSETQ. The CDR3 DNA is TGCGCCAGCAGCCCTCGGGGGAGCGGGAGCTCCTACAATGAGCAGTTCTTC. Protein product: CASSPRGSGSSYNEQFF.

This clonotype has just a few counts. V gene TRBV7-3 combines with J gene TRBJ2-6; unclear D gene. Germline V gives CDR1 SGHTA, CDR2 FQGTGA. The CDR3 consists of 14 residues. The V end was cut by 4 bases, the J end by 1 base, with 5 bases between. The CDR3 here is CASSSRSGANVLTF. The CDR3 region has the DNA TGTGCCAGCAGCTCTCGTTCTGGGGCCAACGTCCTGACTTTC. Drawing the rest from reference TRBV7-3 and TRBJ2-6, the complete variable domain is GAGVSQTPSNKVTEKGKYVELRCDPISGHTALYWYRQSLGQGPEFLIYFQGTGAADDSGLPNDRFFAVRPEGSVSTLKIQRTERGDSAVYLCASSSRSGANVLTFGAGSRLTVL.

This clonotype has at least ten counts. The genes are TRBV12-3 or TRBV12-4 and TRBJ2-7, with TRBD1 identical over 8 bases. CDR3 length equals 13 residues. V lost 5 bases and J lost 6; bases outside the gene matches: 6. The CDR3 DNA is TGTGCCAGCAGTGGCGGACAGGGCGCCGAGCAGTACTTC. It codes for CASSGGQGAEQYF.

The CDR3 is CSARPSDVNEQYF. The CDR3 DNA follows: TGCAGTGCTAGACCTAGCGATGTAAACGAGCAGTACTTC. The chain carries TRBV20-1 and TRBJ2-7; maybe TRBD2 (6 bases). V was trimmed by 2 bases and J by 5 bases, leaving 13 bases between them. This CDR3 spans 13 amino acids. Germline V CDR1 and CDR2: DFQATT, SNEGSKA (reference sequence).

This chain joins TRBV15 and TRBJ2-3, with 8 bases matching TRBD1. The V gene end was trimmed by 10 bases and the J gene end by 4 bases; junction bases not matched to a gene: 10. The CDR3 has 14 residues. Germline V gene sequence: CDR1 LNHNV, CDR2 YYDKDF (reference sequence). The CDR3 is CASIRGLSSDTQYF. The CDR3 nucleotides read TGTGCCAGCATCAGGGGGCTAAGCTCAGATACGCAGTATTTT.

This chain uses TRBV6-1 with TRBJ2-6, with D unresolved. Germline V gene data show CDR1 as MNHNS and CDR2 as SASEGT. This CDR3 is built from 14 residues. Trimming removed 7 bases at V and 0 bases at J, with 7 bases between. Written as DNA, the CDR3 is TGTGCCAGCACGCCAGACTCTGGGGCCAACGTCCTGACTTTC. The encoded protein is CASTPDSGANVLTF.

This clonotype was recorded many times. The chain uses TRBV12-5 and TRBJ2-2; TRBD1 matches at 7 bases. Germline V gene data show CDR1 as LGHNT and CDR2 as FRNRAP. The length of the CDR3 is 15 residues. V lost 6 bases, J lost 0 bases, and 4 bases stayed unmatched. CDR3 nucleotide sequence: TGTGCTAGTGGAAGAGGGGGCGCGAACACCGGGGAGCTGTTTTTT. Translating gives CASGRGGANTGELFF.

Many counts were recorded for this clonotype. The V call is TRBV30, the J call TRBJ2-7; weak D call: TRBD1 (6 bases). The CDR3 has 14 residues. Germline CDR1 is GTSNPN and CDR2 is SVGIG (reference sequence). Trimming shortened V by 3 bases and J by 7 bases, and 19 bases separated the two germline ends. The CDR3 DNA reads as TGTGCCTGGAGGGCCCAGGGGTACCTCGGGGAGCAGTACTTC. Its protein product is CAWRAQGYLGEQYF.

This clonotype was recorded at least ten times. The chain recombines TRBV2 with TRBJ2-5; D possibly uses TRBD1 or TRBD2 (6 bases each). CDR1 and CDR2 (germline): SNHLY, FYNNEI. Trimming removed 3 bases from V and 6 bases from J, with 11 bases in between. This CDR3 contains 13 residues. Here the CDR3 DNA reads TGTGCCAGCAGTGAGGGGGGCCGCCAGACCCAGTACTTC. Translated, it gives CASSEGGRQTQYF. The full variable domain, with the rest looked up from reference TRBV2 and TRBJ2-5, is EPEVTQTPSHQVTQMGQEVILRCVPISNHLYFYWYRQILGQKVEFLVSFYNNEISEKSEIFDDQFSVERPDGSNFTLKIRSTKLEDSAMYFCASSEGGRQTQYFGPGTRLLVL.

This clonotype was observed many times. The rearrangement links TRBV12-3 or TRBV12-4 to TRBJ2-5; D is unresolved. CDR3 length: 14 residues. V lost 6 bases to trimming and J lost 2 bases, with 13 bases between them. The CDR3 loop reads CASRSGVSQETQYF. CDR3 DNA: TGTGCCAGCAGATCTGGGGTTTCTCAAGAGACCCAGTACTTC.

This clonotype was detected only a few times. The chain recombines TRBV6-4 with TRBJ2-1, with 10 positions matching TRBD2. Trimming cost V 0 bases and J 4 bases; bases outside gene matches: 9. CDR3 length: 18 amino acids. Germline loops: CDR1 MRHNA, CDR2 SNTAGT. In DNA form, the CDR3 reads TGTGCCAGCAGTGACTCCCTAGCGGGAGTTGGGGTATACAATGAGCAGTTCTTC. Its translation: CASSDSLAGVGVYNEQFF.

This clonotype was recorded many times. The chain employs TRBV10-3 and TRBJ2-3, with 9 bases fitting TRBD2. This CDR3 has 14 amino acids. V lost 6 bases to trimming and J lost 1 base; unmatched junction nucleotides: 2. Germline-derived CDR1 and CDR2 are ENHRY and SYGVKD. The CDR3 nucleotides read TGTGCCATCAGACGGACTAGCGGCACAGATACGCAGTATTTT. This sequence encodes CAIRRTSGTDTQYF.

The chain links TRBV9 to TRBJ2-1, with D tentatively TRBD1 or TRBD2 (5 bases each). This CDR3 comprises 15 residues. The ends were cut back, 4 bases at V and 3 bases at J, with 14 bases in the middle. Germline loops: CDR1 SGDLS, CDR2 YYNGEE. The CDR3 here is CASSSEGRDYNEQFF. CDR3 DNA: TGTGCCAGCAGCTCCGAGGGACGAGACTACAATGAGCAGTTCTTC.

This clonotype was observed at least ten times. J is TRBJ1-1 and V is TRBV19; 8 nucleotides agree with TRBD1. Germline V CDR1 and CDR2: LNHDA, SQIVND (reference sequence). The CDR3 is 14 residues long. V shed 3 bases and J 3 bases; nucleotides not matched to a gene: 3. CDR3 amino acids: CASSISTGDTEAFF. DNA of the CDR3: TGTGCCAGTAGTATTTCGACAGGGGACACTGAAGCTTTCTTT.

The CDR3 DNA sequence: TGCGCCAGCAGCTTGGCTGAAATAGCGGGAATGAATGAGCAGTTCTTC. Translation gives CASSLAEIAGMNEQFF. The chain joins TRBV5-1 to TRBJ2-1, with TRBD2 identical over 8 bases. From germline, CDR1 is SGHRS and CDR2 YFSETQ. The V and J ends lost 0 bases and 7 bases, in that order; junction bases with no gene match: 9. This CDR3 has 16 amino acids.

This clonotype was observed a few times. The rearrangement joins TRBV9 to TRBJ2-2; TRBD2 matches 10 bases. The germline gives CDR1 SGDLS, CDR2 YYNGEE. After removal of 3 bases from V and 5 bases from J, the junction contained 7 bases not matched to a gene. This CDR3 is built from 16 residues. The DNA of the CDR3 is TGTGCCAGCAGCGCTAGCGGGAGAAGTTATACCGGGGAGCTGTTTTTT. Translated: CASSASGRSYTGELFF.